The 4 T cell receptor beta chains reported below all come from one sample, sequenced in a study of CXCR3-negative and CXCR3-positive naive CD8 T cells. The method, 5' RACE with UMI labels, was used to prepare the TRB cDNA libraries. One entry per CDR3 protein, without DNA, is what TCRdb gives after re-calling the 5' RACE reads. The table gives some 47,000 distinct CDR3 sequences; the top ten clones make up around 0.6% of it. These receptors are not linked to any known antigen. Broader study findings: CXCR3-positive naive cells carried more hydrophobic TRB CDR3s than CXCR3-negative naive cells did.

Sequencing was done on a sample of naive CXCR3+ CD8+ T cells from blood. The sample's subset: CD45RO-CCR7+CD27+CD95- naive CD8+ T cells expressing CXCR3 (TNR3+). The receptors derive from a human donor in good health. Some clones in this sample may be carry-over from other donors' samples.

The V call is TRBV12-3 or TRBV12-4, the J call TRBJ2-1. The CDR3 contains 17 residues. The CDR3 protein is CASSLAGGRASYNEQFF.

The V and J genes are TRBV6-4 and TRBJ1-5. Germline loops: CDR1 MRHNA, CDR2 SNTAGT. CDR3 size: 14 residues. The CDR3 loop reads CASSYPYSNQPQHF.

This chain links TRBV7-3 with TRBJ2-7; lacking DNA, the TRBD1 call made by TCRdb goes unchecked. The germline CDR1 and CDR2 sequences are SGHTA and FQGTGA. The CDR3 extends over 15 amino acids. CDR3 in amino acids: CASSLAGIGPYEQYF.

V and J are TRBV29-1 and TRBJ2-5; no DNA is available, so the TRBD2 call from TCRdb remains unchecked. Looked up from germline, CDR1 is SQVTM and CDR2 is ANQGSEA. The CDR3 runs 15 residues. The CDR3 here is CSALPLSGGEQTQYF.